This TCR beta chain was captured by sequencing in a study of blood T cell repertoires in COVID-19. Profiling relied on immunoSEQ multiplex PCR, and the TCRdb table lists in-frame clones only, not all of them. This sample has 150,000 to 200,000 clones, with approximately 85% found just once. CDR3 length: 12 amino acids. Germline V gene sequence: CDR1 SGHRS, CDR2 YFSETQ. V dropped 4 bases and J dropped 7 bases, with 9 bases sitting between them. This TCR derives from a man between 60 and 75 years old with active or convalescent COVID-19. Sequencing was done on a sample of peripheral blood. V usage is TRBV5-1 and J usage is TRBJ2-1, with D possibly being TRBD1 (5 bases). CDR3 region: CASSLQGNEQFF. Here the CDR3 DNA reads TGCGCCAGCAGCCTTCAGGGTAATGAGCAGTTCTTC.